Below are 5 T cell receptor beta chains sequenced from a single sample in a study of CD8 T cells in Susac syndrome. Random hexamers were used to reverse transcribe 0.5 to 1 ug of RNA. TCRdb reprocessed the immunoSEQ multiplex PCR reads via MiXCR and lists one record per CDR3 protein. The data show 230,000 or so distinct CDR3 sequences, around 95% seen once. The sequenced material came from CD4+ T cells from PBMCs. The receptors come from a human donor with multiple sclerosis.

This clonotype appeared a single time. The genes are TRBV30 and TRBJ1-5; 9 bases match TRBD1. Germline assignment: CDR1 GTSNPN and CDR2 SVGIG (reference sequence). The CDR3 has 15 amino acids. V lost 2 bases, J lost 6 bases, and 8 bases stayed unmatched. CDR3 sequence reads: CAWSSGTGKVQPQHF. In DNA form, the CDR3 reads TGTGCCTGGAGTTCCGGGACAGGGAAGGTTCAGCCCCAGCATTTT.

This chain uses TRBV3-1 with TRBJ2-7; weak D call: TRBD2 (6 bases). The CDR3 length is 15 residues. Deletions cut 5 bases from V and 7 bases from J, with 21 bases between. Germline-derived CDR1 and CDR2 are LGHDT and YNNKEL (reference sequence). This CDR3 is CASSNPGTGRLEQYF. The CDR3 DNA follows: TGTGCCAGCAGCAATCCCGGGACTGGGCGTCTGGAGCAGTACTTC.

The rearrangement uses TRBV29-1 and TRBJ2-7; a possible D gene is TRBD1 (5 bases). The length of the CDR3 is 11 residues. The V gene lost 7 bases and the J gene lost 5 bases, with 12 bases spanning the gap. The germline V gene has CDR1 SQVTM and CDR2 ANQGSEA. CDR3 sequence reads: CSARQSHEQYF. CDR3 coding DNA: TGCAGCGCAAGACAGAGCCACGAGCAGTACTTC.

In its sample, this clonotype was seen once. This chain joins TRBV5-1 and TRBJ1-2; D remains ambiguous. Trimming pared 2 bases from V and 4 bases from J, leaving 9 bases between. The length of the CDR3 is 13 residues. The germline V gene encodes CDR1 SGHRS and CDR2 YFSETQ. The CDR3 bases are TGCGCCAGCAGCTTTGGACTCAGCTATGGCTACACCTTC. Residues: CASSFGLSYGYTF.

The rearrangement uses TRBV29-1 and TRBJ1-2; D not certain. Germline V gives CDR1 SQVTM, CDR2 ANQGSEA. Trimming shortened V by 5 bases and J by 1 base, and 5 bases separated the two germline ends. This CDR3 has 11 residues. The CDR3 loop reads CSVPLNYGYTF. The CDR3 coding sequence is TGCAGCGTTCCGCTTAACTATGGCTACACCTTC.